Below, 19 T cell receptor beta chains from the same sample are listed, as sequenced in a study of T cell clonality in common variable immunodeficiency. The assay was immunoSEQ multiplex PCR, and TCRdb's table has in-frame clones only and misses some. The repertoire consists of 50,000 to 60,000 clones, none detected only once. The sample taken for sequencing was peripheral blood mononuclear cells. The receptors were sampled from a person aged 18 to 69 in good health.

This clone has ten or more counts. Read data end 3 residues before the CDR3 end; the end is taken from the germline J gene. The chain is built from TRBV19 and TRBJ2-7; D gene ambiguous. Germline assignment: CDR1 LNHDA and CDR2 SQIVND (reference sequence). The CDR3 totals 15 residues. The germline V and J ends were trimmed by 0 bases and 3 bases, with 12 bases remaining between them. The CDR3 DNA, read in part, is TGTGCCAGTAGTATAGAGCAGGAAGGGTTCTACGAG. Its protein product is CASSIEQEGFYE. The CDR3 in its entirety is CASSIEQEGFYEQYF.

This clone was recorded many times. Read sequence stops 3 residues before the CDR3 end, and the germline J gene provides the missing end. The V gene is TRBV7-2, the J gene TRBJ2-1; D possibly matches TRBD1 or TRBD2 (6 bases each). V lost 3 bases to trimming and J lost 5 bases, with 14 bases between them. Germline loops: CDR1 SGHTA, CDR2 FQGNSA. CDR3 length: 15 residues. The sequenced part of the CDR3 DNA is TGTGCCAGCAGCTTTCAAGGGGGAGGCCACAATGAG. It yields the protein CASSFQGGGHNE. The full CDR3 reads CASSFQGGGHNEQFF.

This clone was observed at least ten times. Read coverage stops 3 residues before the CDR3 terminus; the germline J gene supplies the remainder. The chain is built from TRBV7-3 and TRBJ1-2, with unresolved D. This CDR3 contains 13 residues. The germline CDR1 and CDR2 sequences are SGHTA and FQGTGA. Partial CDR3 DNA: TGTGCCAGCAGCCCCGCGGGGTCGGAAGGC. The encoded protein is CASSPAGSEG. The whole CDR3 protein reads CASSPAGSEGYTF.

This clone was counted ten times or more. The read ends 3 residues before the CDR3 terminus; that terminus is restored from the germline J gene. The chain couples TRBV5-1 to TRBJ2-7, with a possible D match to TRBD1 (5 bases). The germline V gene has CDR1 SGHRS and CDR2 YFSETQ. V was clipped by 4 bases and J by 2 bases, with 10 bases between them. The CDR3 length is 13 residues. CDR3 bases read: TGCGCCAGCAGCACAGGACCTACCTACGAG. Protein product: CASSTGPTYE. From start to end, the CDR3 is CASSTGPTYEQYF.

This clone was observed many times. The CDR3 goes on 3 residues after the read ends, and that part is filled in from the germline J gene. This chain joins TRBV20-1 and TRBJ2-1; a possible D gene is TRBD2 (5 bases). The CDR3 has 14 amino acids. V lost 7 bases and J lost 0, with 13 bases in between. The germline V gene encodes CDR1 DFQATT and CDR2 SNEGSKA (reference sequence). The CDR3 bases that were read are TGCAGTGAACGGGGAAATAGCTCCTACAATGAG. Protein product: CSERGNSSYNE. From start to end, the CDR3 is CSERGNSSYNEQFF.

This clone was seen repeatedly, ten times or more. From the germline J gene comes the end of the CDR3, since the read stops 3 residues before it. V and J are TRBV6-2 or TRBV6-3 and TRBJ1-5; D is possibly TRBD1 (6 bases). There are 17 residues in the CDR3. Germline CDR1 and CDR2: MNHEY and SVGEGT. V lost 2 bases and J lost 0, with 14 bases in between. CDR3 region: CASSYNLRTASNQPQHF. The covered CDR3 bases are TGTGCCAGCAGTTACAACCTCCGGACAGCTAGCAATCAGCCC.

This clone occurred many times. Read data end 3 residues before the CDR3 end; the end is taken from the germline J gene. The chain uses TRBV20-1 and TRBJ1-1, with D unresolved. Between the trimmed V and J ends, which lost 5 bases and 1 base, there was a span of 14 bases. The CDR3 runs to 14 residues. The germline V gene has CDR1 DFQATT and CDR2 SNEGSKA (reference sequence). Partial CDR3 DNA: TGCAGTGCTCCGCGGTTGGAGACGAACACTGAA. This translates into CSAPRLETNTE. The entire CDR3 protein is CSAPRLETNTEAFF.

This clone was counted between two and nine times. The CDR3 loop is CASSLGPGQGAEQYF. The sequenced part of the CDR3 DNA is TGTGCCAGCAGCTTAGGACCGGGACAGGGGGCCGAG. J is TRBJ2-7 and V is TRBV13; 12 nucleotides agree with TRBD1. The CDR3 end lies 3 residues beyond the end of the read and is filled in from the germline J gene. Germline CDR1 and CDR2: PRHDT and FYEKMQ (reference sequence). The CDR3 has 15 residues. V was clipped by 0 bases and J by 6 bases; unmatched bases: 3.

This clone came up many times. Read coverage stops 3 residues before the CDR3 terminus; the germline J gene supplies the remainder. V usage is TRBV20-1 and J usage is TRBJ2-3; 12 positions match TRBD2. This CDR3 spans 17 amino acids. Per the germline V gene, CDR1 is DFQATT and CDR2 is SNEGSKA (reference sequence). The V gene end was trimmed by 3 bases and the J gene end by 0 bases; junction bases not matched to a gene: 7. CDR3 DNA, as far as it was read: TGCAGTGCTAGTTGGGCTAGCGGGAGGGATAGCACAGATACG. Translated, it gives CSASWASGRDSTDT. The whole CDR3 is CSASWASGRDSTDTQYF.

This clone showed up just a few times. The sequence runs out 3 residues before the end of the CDR3; the remainder is reconstructed from the germline J gene. J is TRBJ2-3 and V is TRBV7-9, with TRBD1 identical over 8 bases. The CDR3 is 14 amino acids. Germline CDR1 reads SEHNR; CDR2 reads FQNEAQ (reference sequence). The CDR3 spells CASSLADRVETQYF. CDR3 DNA, as far as it was read: TGTGCCAGCAGCTTAGCGGACAGGGTGGAGACG.

This clone has at least ten counts. The CDR3 end is not reached by the read, which stops 3 residues before it; the germline J gene fills it in. This chain uses TRBV5-1 with TRBJ2-3; weak D call: TRBD2 (5 bases). Germline-derived CDR1 and CDR2 are SGHRS and YFSETQ. V lost 9 bases and J 2 bases, leaving 13 bases between the germline ends. The CDR3 has 13 amino acids. CDR3 bases read: TGCGCCAAATTACTAGACGACACAGATACG. Residues: CAKLLDDTDT. The full CDR3 protein reads CAKLLDDTDTQYF.

Many counts were recorded for this clone. The read comes to an end 3 residues before the CDR3 does, leaving the germline J gene to fill in the end. This chain joins TRBV20-1 and TRBJ2-7, with 7 bases aligning to TRBD1. CDR1 DFQATT and CDR2 SNEGSKA come from the germline V gene (reference sequence). CDR3 length: 13 amino acids. Trimming took 6 bases from V and 3 from J; bases not matched to a gene: 8. CDR3 amino acids: CSAQTGFGYEQYF. The CDR3 DNA, read in part, is TGCAGTGCACAGACAGGGTTTGGCTACGAG.

This clone was observed many times. The CDR3 here is CAWRGAGERETQYF. CDR3 DNA (partial): TGTGCCTGGAGGGGAGCGGGAGAGCGAGAGACC. The genes are TRBV30 and TRBJ2-5, with 8 bases that match TRBD2. The sequenced fragment ends 3 residues before the CDR3 boundary, so the rest is inferred from the germline J gene. From germline, CDR1 is GTSNPN and CDR2 SVGIG (reference sequence). This CDR3 is built from 14 residues. V lost 3 bases, J lost 4 bases, and 7 bases stayed unmatched.

This clone occurred a few times. With the read ending 3 residues before the CDR3 end, the germline J gene is used to fill in that end. The genes are TRBV7-6 and TRBJ2-7; 8 bases match TRBD2. After removal of 5 bases from V and 5 bases from J, the junction contained 11 bases not matched to a gene. Germline V CDR1 and CDR2: SGHVS, FNYEAQ. This CDR3 comprises 15 residues. The CDR3 sequence: CASSPPVGRGDEQYF. CDR3 bases read: TGTGCCAGCAGCCCCCCGGTGGGGCGGGGGGACGAG.

This clone has ten or more counts. The read gets to within 3 residues of the CDR3 end, and the germline J gene fills in the rest. This chain uses TRBV4-2 with TRBJ2-7; perhaps TRBD1 as D (5 bases). Germline V lookup: CDR1 LGHNA, CDR2 YNFKEQ. V dropped 1 base and J dropped 3 bases, with 10 bases sitting between them. This CDR3 spans 14 amino acids. CDR3 DNA (partial): TGTGCCAGCAGCCAAGTTACGACAGACTACGAG. Translated, it gives CASSQVTTDYE. In full, the CDR3 is CASSQVTTDYEQYF.

This clone was seen ten or more times. The CDR3 region is CASSLKWDRRGGYTF. The CDR3 DNA, read in part, is TGCGCCAGCAGCTTGAAGTGGGACAGGAGAGGTGGC. The J gene is TRBJ1-2, the V gene TRBV5-1; TRBD1 matches at 8 bases. Read sequence stops 3 residues before the CDR3 end, and the germline J gene provides the missing end. The CDR3 runs to 15 residues. Trimming removed 1 base from V and 7 bases from J; junction bases left unmatched: 9. Germline values: CDR1 SGHRS, CDR2 YFSETQ.

This clone was observed a handful of times. Read sequence stops 3 residues before the CDR3 end, and the germline J gene provides the missing end. The V gene is TRBV11-2, the J gene TRBJ1-2; tentatively, D is TRBD1 (6 bases). Germline lookup yields CDR1 SGHAT and CDR2 FQNNGV. This CDR3 is 15 amino acids long. Trimming left V 5 bases short and J 7 bases short, with 20 bases between. Incomplete CDR3 DNA: TGTGCCAGCAGCCCAGTGGGGGACACTGGCAGTGGC. Its translation is CASSPVGDTGSG. The entire CDR3 is CASSPVGDTGSGYTF.

This clone was detected ten times or more. The read ends 3 residues early relative to the CDR3; the germline J gene fills the gap. This chain joins TRBV12-3 or TRBV12-4 and TRBJ2-3; 13 nucleotides line up with TRBD2. The trim removed 6 bases at V and 6 bases at J, leaving 3 bases unmatched. The CDR3 consists of 14 residues. The CDR3 protein is CASSPLAGGDTQYF. The CDR3 DNA, read in part, is TGTGCCAGCAGCCCACTAGCGGGAGGGGATACG.

This clone was detected many times. Read coverage stops 3 residues before the CDR3 terminus; the germline J gene supplies the remainder. This chain connects TRBV19 to TRBJ2-1; tentatively, D is TRBD1 (5 bases). The V gene lost 7 bases and the J gene lost 9 bases, with 19 bases spanning the gap. The CDR3 loop spans 14 amino acids. The germline V gene encodes CDR1 LNHDA and CDR2 SQIVND (reference sequence). CDR3 in amino acids: CASIRRDGSSEQFF. The DNA read from the CDR3 is TGTGCCAGTATTCGCAGGGATGGTTCTAGTGAG. Full variable domain (missing parts from reference TRBV19 and TRBJ2-1): DGGITQSPKYLFRKEGQNVTLSCEQNLNHDAMYWYRQDPGQGLRLIYYSQIVNDFQKGDIAEGYSVSREKKESFPLTVTSAQKNPTAFYLCASIRRDGSSEQFFGPGTRLTVL.